This T cell receptor (beta chain) was found in a study of CD8+CD57+ T cells in acquired aplastic anemia. Study summary: Mean DNA quantity obtained from sorted CD4+ and CD8+ cells was about 3 ug. Healthy-donor CD4+ cells averaged approximately 11 million reads.

This clonotype qualifies as medium-sized. Its specificity is not known. Genomic DNA templated the TCR beta VDJ and CDR3 profiling. Via MiXCR, TCRdb re-called the reads, giving one row per CDR3 protein. The table lists roughly 51,000 distinct CDR3 sequences, around 73% of them singletons. This CDR3 region has 15 residues. Trimming took 7 bases from V and 3 from J, leaving 16 bases between them. Germline CDR1 reads LNHDA; CDR2 reads SQIVND (reference sequence). General observations from the study: Roughly 30 CD8+ CDR3 sequences occurred in both the patients and the controls.

The chain has TRBV19 and TRBJ2-1; the D is unclear. The specimen sequenced was sorted CD4+, CD8+, or CD8+CD57+ T cells (not recorded which) from PBMCs. The sequence derives from a human donor in good health, serving as a control. CDR3 sequence: CASTPWAENYNEQFF. The CDR3 DNA reads as TGTGCCAGTACCCCATGGGCGGAGAACTACAATGAGCAGTTCTTC.